This T cell receptor (beta chain) was obtained from a study of cytomegalovirus exposure and HLA in healthy donors. PCR primers comprised 60 Vbeta and 13 Jbeta primers. Assay: immunoSEQ multiplex PCR; the TCRdb copy retains only in-frame clones and omits some. The repertoire holds 100,000 to 150,000 clones, with under 85% as singletons. This CDR3 region has 12 residues. Germline CDR1 reads LNHDA; CDR2 reads SQIVND (reference sequence). V shed 6 bases, J shed 8 bases, and the junction held 1 base outside the gene matches. The sequencing sample was made of PBMCs. V and J are TRBV19 and TRBJ1-6; 7 nucleotides agree with TRBD1. The sequence was collected from a woman aged 50 to 60 in good health and CMV-seropositive. The CDR3 region has the DNA TGTGCCAGTAGCGGACAGGATTCACCCCTCCACTTT. Translated: CASSGQDSPLHF. Together with reference TRBV19 and TRBJ1-6, the CDR3 gives the full variable domain: DGGITQSPKYLFRKEGQNVTLSCEQNLNHDAMYWYRQDPGQGLRLIYYSQIVNDFQKGDIAEGYSVSREKKESFPLTVTSAQKNPTAFYLCASSGQDSPLHFGNGTRLTVT.